One sample yielded the 17 T cell receptor beta chains listed below, sequenced in a study of control samples from healthy donors and cancer patients. Only in-frame clones appear in the TCRdb table, and some are missing; sequencing was by immunoSEQ multiplex PCR. The table has 170,000 or so clones, around 90% seen once. Sequenced sample: blood. Receptors originate from a woman aged 40 to 50 in good health.

CDR3 bases: TGTGCCAGCAGCTTGGGCGGGACTCCTACCTACGAGCAGTACTTC. Its translation: CASSLGGTPTYEQYF. The V gene is TRBV5-5, the J gene TRBJ2-7; possible D gene TRBD2, 6 bases. CDR1 is SGHKS and CDR2 is YYEKEE in the germline V gene (reference sequence). The CDR3 runs 15 residues. V shed 0 bases and J shed 2 bases, with 12 bases lying between them.

The CDR3 region is CASSLAPAYGYTF. The CDR3 DNA reads as TGTGCCAGCAGCTTAGCACCAGCCTATGGCTACACCTTC. This chain connects TRBV7-8 to TRBJ1-2; D not resolved. V was shortened by 0 bases and J by 4 bases, with 6 bases between the two germline ends. The CDR3 runs 13 residues. Germline loops: CDR1 SGHVS, CDR2 FQNEAQ.

V gene TRBV6-5 combines with J gene TRBJ2-1; TRBD1 might be the D (6 bases). Germline loops: CDR1 MNHEY, CDR2 SVGAGI. The CDR3 spans 15 residues. V was cut by 5 bases and J by 3 bases, with 14 bases left in between. For the CDR3, the DNA is TGTGCCAGCAGTCCCGGGACACCTCTCTACAATGAGCAGTTCTTC. It codes for CASSPGTPLYNEQFF.

The V call is TRBV7-6, the J call TRBJ2-1, with TRBD1 identical over 9 bases. The CDR3 contains 16 residues. V was clipped by 4 bases and J by 3 bases; unmatched bases: 7. Germline V CDR1 and CDR2: SGHVS, FNYEAQ. CDR3 nucleotide sequence: TGTGCCAGCAGCTCAACTACAGGGGGCCACTACAATGAGCAGTTCTTC. Residues: CASSSTTGGHYNEQFF. Drawing the rest from reference TRBV7-6 and TRBJ2-1, the complete variable domain is GAGVSQSPRYKVTKRGQDVALRCDPISGHVSLYWYRQALGQGPEFLTYFNYEAQQDKSGLPNDRFSAERPEGSISTLTIQRTEQRDSAMYRCASSSTTGGHYNEQFFGPGTRLTVL.

The chain uses TRBV18 and TRBJ2-5; D is ambiguous. Trimming took off 1 base at V and 1 base at J, with 7 bases between the two ends. The CDR3 has 14 amino acids. The V gene's germline CDR1 is KGHSH and CDR2 LQKENI. The CDR3 DNA sequence: TGTGCCAGCTCACCACAGGGCTCCCAAGAGACCCAGTACTTC. Translated, it gives CASSPQGSQETQYF.

This rearrangement joins TRBV4-1 to TRBJ2-1, with D perhaps assigned TRBD1 or TRBD2 (5 bases each). Germline V gene sequence: CDR1 MGHRA, CDR2 YSYEKL. The CDR3 length is 14 residues. V dropped 4 bases and J dropped 9 bases, with 16 bases sitting between them. The CDR3 protein is CASSPQGPRLEQFF. The CDR3 DNA reads TGCGCCAGCAGCCCGCAGGGACCTCGTCTTGAGCAGTTCTTC.

This chain connects TRBV7-2 to TRBJ1-5; no firm D call. The CDR3 covers 14 residues. Trimming removed 3 bases at V and 0 bases at J, with 6 bases between. The germline CDR1 and CDR2 sequences are SGHTA and FQGNSA. CDR3 region: CASSFGSSNQPQHF. DNA of the CDR3: TGTGCCAGCAGCTTTGGTAGTAGCAATCAGCCCCAGCATTTT.

J is TRBJ1-6 and V is TRBV19; tentatively, D is TRBD1 (5 bases). V lost 6 bases, J lost 9 bases, and 15 bases lay in between. CDR1 LNHDA and CDR2 SQIVND come from the germline V gene (reference sequence). The CDR3 contains 14 residues. CDR3 sequence reads: CASRTAFGASPLHF. DNA of the CDR3: TGTGCCAGTAGGACGGCTTTCGGGGCTTCACCCCTCCACTTT.

The J gene is TRBJ2-7, the V gene TRBV5-1; 10 nucleotides match TRBD1. The CDR3 totals 14 residues. With 4 bases clipped from V and 2 bases from J, the junction kept 3 bases outside the gene matches. Per germline, CDR1 SGHRS and CDR2 YFSETQ. CDR3 loop: CASSAGQGTYEQYF. The DNA for the CDR3 is TGCGCCAGCAGCGCGGGACAGGGGACCTACGAGCAGTACTTC.

This clone occurred once. Other DNA sequences within the sample encode an identical CDR3. V gene TRBV5-1 combines with J gene TRBJ2-5; D not certain. Germline CDR1 reads SGHRS; CDR2 reads YFSETQ. Deletions cut 2 bases from V and 1 base from J, with 6 bases between. The CDR3 length is 13 residues. The CDR3 nucleotides read TGCGCCAGCAGCTTAGGTGTCCAAGAGACCCAGTACTTC. Translation: CASSLGVQETQYF. Full variable domain (missing parts from reference TRBV5-1 and TRBJ2-5): KAGVTQTPRYLIKTRGQQVTLSCSPISGHRSVSWYQQTPGQGLQFLFEYFSETQRNKGNFPGRFSGRQFSNSRSEMNVSTLELGDSALYLCASSLGVQETQYFGPGTRLLVL.

This chain links TRBV9 with TRBJ2-1; D might be TRBD2 (7 bases). CDR1 is SGDLS and CDR2 is YYNGEE in the germline V gene. The germline V and J ends were trimmed by 0 bases and 0 bases, with 10 bases remaining between them. The CDR3 contains 16 residues. CDR3 DNA sequence: TGTGCCAGCAGCGTAGGCGGGGGCCACTCCTACAATGAGCAGTTCTTC. Its protein product is CASSVGGGHSYNEQFF. The variable domain in full, with the rest retrieved from reference TRBV9 and TRBJ2-1, is DSGVTQTPKHLITATGQRVTLRCSPRSGDLSVYWYQQSLDQGLQFLIQYYNGEERAKGNILERFSAQQFPDLHSELNLSSLELGDSALYFCASSVGGGHSYNEQFFGPGTRLTVL.

Notes on this clone: The same CDR3 also results from other DNA sequences found in this sample. The chain has TRBV12-3 or TRBV12-4 and TRBJ2-2; D is undetermined. V was clipped by 3 bases and J by 7 bases, with 3 bases between them. The CDR3 sequence is 11 residues long. CDR3 nucleotide sequence: TGTGCCAGCAGTTTCGGCGGGGAGCTGTTTTTT. As protein: CASSFGGELFF.

This chain joins TRBV6-5 and TRBJ2-7; D gene unclear. Deletions cut 6 bases from V and 3 bases from J, with 15 bases between. CDR1 is MNHEY, CDR2 SVGAGI, per germline. The CDR3 consists of 14 residues. Here the CDR3 reads CASSSRDGLYEQYF. Here the CDR3 DNA reads TGTGCCAGCAGCTCCCGAGACGGCCTCTACGAGCAGTACTTC.

This chain joins TRBV13 and TRBJ2-3, with TRBD2 matching over 13 bases. The CDR3 is made up of 18 amino acids. The germline V gene encodes CDR1 PRHDT and CDR2 FYEKMQ (reference sequence). The ends lost 5 bases at V and 2 bases at J; junction bases unmatched: 10. In nucleotides, the CDR3 is TGTGCCAGCAGCCTCCGACTAGCGGGGGGCGCTGACACAGATACGCAGTATTTT. It specifies CASSLRLAGGADTDTQYF.

The chain carries TRBV7-8 and TRBJ2-5; 7 bases align to TRBD1. CDR1 and CDR2 from the germline V gene are SGHVS and FQNEAQ. V dropped 4 bases and J dropped 1; count of bases not matched to a gene: 6. This CDR3 region has 15 residues. CDR3 nucleotide sequence: TGTGCCAGCAGCTCGGCCTGGGACAGCCAAGAGACCCAGTACTTC. Its translation is CASSSAWDSQETQYF.

This clone appeared a single time. V and J are TRBV10-3 and TRBJ1-1, with D unclear. Deletions cut 3 bases from V and 4 bases from J, with 6 bases between. Germline V gene data show CDR1 as ENHRY and CDR2 as SYGVKD. CDR3 length: 12 amino acids. CDR3 protein: CAISDAGTEAFF. The CDR3 bases are TGTGCCATCAGTGACGCCGGCACTGAAGCTTTCTTT.

The chain carries TRBV2 and TRBJ2-3; TRBD1 matches at 7 bases. The germline V gene has CDR1 SNHLY and CDR2 FYNNEI. There are 15 residues in the CDR3. V trimming: 10 bases; J trimming: 3 bases; junction bases outside the gene matches: 13. CDR3 amino acids: CATLPPGQRTDTQYF. CDR3 in DNA: TGTGCCACCCTCCCACCGGGACAGAGAACAGATACGCAGTATTTT.